The 15 T cell receptor beta chains below were found in one sample sequenced in a study of response to subunit inactivated influenza vaccine. In TCRdb, the RT-PCR reads were re-called with MiXCR into one record per CDR3 protein. The table records about 480,000 distinct CDR3 sequences, under 15% of them present only once. The specimen comprised PBMCs from blood, sampled 35 to 45 days after vaccination. All receptors come from a man in his forties or fifties who received an inactivated influenza vaccine.

The chain is built from TRBV5-1 and TRBJ2-1; possibly TRBD2 for D (7 bases). Germline lookup yields CDR1 SGHRS and CDR2 YFSETQ. V lost 2 bases, J lost 8 bases, and 14 bases lay in between. The CDR3 totals 14 residues. The CDR3 sequence: CASSLPRGGDEQFF. As DNA, the CDR3 is TGCGCCAGCAGCTTACCGAGAGGGGGGGATGAGCAGTTCTTC.

The CDR3 DNA sequence: TGTGCCAGCAGCCCCCTCAGGGGGATCGGCGGTAGCTCCTACGAGCAGTACTTC. Protein product: CASSPLRGIGGSSYEQYF. The chain joins TRBV14 to TRBJ2-7; 7 bases are a match to TRBD1. Trimming took 4 bases from V and 0 from J; bases not matched to a gene: 15. The CDR3 runs 18 residues. CDR1 and CDR2 from the germline V gene are SGHDN and FVKESK.

This clonotype has at least ten counts. The V gene is TRBV10-3, the J gene TRBJ1-1; tentative D call: TRBD1 (5 bases). Germline V gene lookup returns CDR1 ENHRY and CDR2 SYGVKD. Trimming removed 4 bases at V and 3 bases at J, with 12 bases between. The CDR3 spans 14 residues. The CDR3 sequence: CAISAGRLDTEAFF. For the CDR3, the DNA is TGTGCCATCAGTGCAGGGCGGTTAGACACTGAAGCTTTCTTT.

This clonotype was seen only a few times. The chain links TRBV12-3 or TRBV12-4 to TRBJ2-2, with 10 bases that match TRBD2. Trimming removed 4 bases from V and 5 bases from J; junction bases left unmatched: 7. This CDR3 has 16 residues. The CDR3 is CASSSGLAETTGELFF. CDR3 bases: TGTGCCAGCAGTTCCGGACTAGCGGAAACTACCGGGGAGCTGTTTTTT.

The chain joins TRBV11-2 to TRBJ2-5, with a possible D match to TRBD2 (6 bases). The length of the CDR3 is 15 residues. CDR1 and CDR2 from the germline V gene are SGHAT and FQNNGV. The V end was cut by 3 bases, the J end by 2 bases, with 13 bases between. The chain's CDR3 is CASSFLRGGQETQYF. CDR3 nucleotides: TGTGCCAGCAGCTTCTTACGGGGAGGTCAAGAGACCCAGTACTTC.

There are a few counts of this clonotype. This chain connects TRBV7-8 to TRBJ2-5, with TRBD2 matching 12 bases. The germline V gene has CDR1 SGHVS and CDR2 FQNEAQ. This CDR3 spans 16 amino acids. V gave up 2 bases and J gave up 0 bases; unmatched junction bases: 1. This chain's CDR3 is CASSLLAGGNQETQYF. The DNA for the CDR3 is TGTGCCAGCAGCTTACTAGCGGGGGGGAACCAAGAGACCCAGTACTTC.

J is TRBJ2-7 and V is TRBV20-1; the match to TRBD1 covers 9 bases. With 5 bases clipped from V and 5 bases from J, the junction kept 13 bases outside the gene matches. The CDR3 length is 15 residues. From germline, CDR1 is DFQATT and CDR2 SNEGSKA (reference sequence). CDR3 loop: CSAPPPGQGFHEQYF. The CDR3 nucleotides are TGCAGTGCTCCACCCCCGGGACAGGGATTCCACGAGCAGTACTTC.

The J gene is TRBJ1-3, the V gene TRBV10-3; 7 positions match TRBD1. In germline, CDR1 is ENHRY, CDR2 SYGVKD. This CDR3 has 16 amino acids. V shed 6 bases, J shed 0 bases, and the junction held 8 bases outside the gene matches. The CDR3 nucleotides read TGTGCCATCAGCTGGGCAGGGGGTGACTCTGGAAACACCATATATTTT. Translation: CAISWAGGDSGNTIYF.

The J gene is TRBJ1-3, the V gene TRBV6-2 or TRBV6-3; no clear D gene. The germline CDR1 and CDR2 sequences are MNHEY and SVGEGT. The germline V and J ends were trimmed by 4 bases and 0 bases, with 10 bases remaining between them. The length of the CDR3 is 15 residues. The CDR3 sequence is CASSSDGHSGNTIYF. CDR3 DNA: TGTGCCAGCAGTTCGGACGGGCACTCTGGAAACACCATATATTTT.

The J gene is TRBJ1-1, the V gene TRBV20-1; D not certain. Trimming took 3 bases from V and 2 from J, leaving 13 bases between them. Looked up from germline, CDR1 is DFQATT and CDR2 is SNEGSKA (reference sequence). The CDR3 is 14 residues long. The CDR3 region has the DNA TGCAGTGCTAGGCGCGGCAGCCAAAACACTGAAGCTTTCTTT. As protein: CSARRGSQNTEAFF.

Many counts were recorded for this clonotype. V and J are TRBV5-1 and TRBJ1-5, with 9 bases aligning to TRBD1. CDR3 size: 15 residues. The V gene's germline CDR1 is SGHRS and CDR2 YFSETQ. Trimming cost V 1 base and J 7 bases; bases outside gene matches: 6. Written as DNA, the CDR3 is TGCGCCAGCAGCTTGACTACAGGGGGCGGGCAGCCCCAGCATTTT. As protein: CASSLTTGGGQPQHF.

This clonotype turned up a few times. The chain employs TRBV11-1 and TRBJ2-5, with a weak D call TRBD2 (6 bases). CDR3 length: 14 amino acids. CDR1 is SGHAT, CDR2 FQDESV, per germline (reference sequence). Between the trimmed V and J ends, which lost 5 bases and 5 bases, there was a span of 15 bases. The CDR3 spells CASSRREIPETQYF. The DNA of the CDR3 is TGTGCCAGCAGCCGACGGGAGATTCCGGAGACCCAGTACTTC.

This sequence joins TRBV6-2 or TRBV6-3 and TRBJ2-1; 10 bases match TRBD2. Trimming took 2 bases from V and 0 from J; bases not matched to a gene: 7. This CDR3 region has 18 residues. The germline gives CDR1 MNHEY, CDR2 SVGEGT. CDR3 bases: TGTGCCAGCAGTTACGGGGCTAGCGGGGGCTACTCCTACAATGAGCAGTTCTTC. Its translation: CASSYGASGGYSYNEQFF.

The genes are TRBV29-1 and TRBJ2-1, with D perhaps given as TRBD1 or TRBD2 (5 bases each). V lost 6 bases and J lost 1, with 13 bases in between. The CDR3 has 14 residues. The V gene's germline CDR1 is SQVTM and CDR2 ANQGSEA. CDR3 region: CSVGVAGSYNEQFF. The CDR3 DNA reads as TGCAGCGTGGGGGTAGCCGGGTCCTACAATGAGCAGTTCTTC.

This clonotype was observed many times. The genes are TRBV20-1 and TRBJ1-1; 8 nucleotides match TRBD1. The V and J ends lost 6 bases and 4 bases, in that order; junction bases with no gene match: 16. Looked up from germline, CDR1 is DFQATT and CDR2 is SNEGSKA (reference sequence). The CDR3 sequence is 16 residues long. The DNA of the CDR3 is TGCAGTGCCAGGCGACAGGGGCACGTCCCGAGCACTGAAGCTTTCTTT. It encodes CSARRQGHVPSTEAFF.